The clone carrying this TCR beta chain showed up just a few times. Its antigen is still unknown. Libraries were prepared by immunoSEQ multiplex PCR; TCRdb keeps only in-frame clonotypes and omits some of them. The sample has more than 250,000 clones, about 92% seen once; the top ten hold about 0.5%. The sample comes from a study of T cell responses to AZD1222 COVID-19 vaccine. Study as a whole: Second-dose groups at about 4 or about 12 weeks were pooled.

Whole-study findings and limits: All repertoire sampling was performed exclusively after the peak T cell response. In a largely white British group with more females than males, clonal diversity was possibly underestimated. Within unmutated variant regions lay the reported targets of nearly half of spike-specific TCRs.

The CDR3 contains 15 residues. Germline values: CDR1 SGHDN, CDR2 FVKESK. Trimming took 1 base from V and 7 from J; bases not matched to a gene: 1. The sequence was obtained from an adult in good health. The specimen comprised peripheral blood, sampled on day 0 of AZD1222 vaccination. This chain uses TRBV14 with TRBJ2-3, with 14 positions matching TRBD2. Written as DNA, the CDR3 is TGTGCCAGCAGCCAAGGGACTAGCGGGGGGTATACGCAGTATTTT. It translates to CASSQGTSGGYTQYF.